One and the same sample provided the 14 T cell receptor beta chains below, sequenced in a study of cytomegalovirus exposure and HLA in healthy donors. Primers: 60 Vbeta forward and 13 Jbeta reverse. Clones were sequenced by immunoSEQ multiplex PCR, and TCRdb holds only the in-frame ones, with some missing. The sample yields 200,000 to 250,000 clones, approximately 81% seen once. The sequenced material came from PBMCs. The receptors originated from a human donor in good health.

The chain joins TRBV19 to TRBJ2-7; 8 bases align to TRBD1. This CDR3 region has 15 residues. In germline, CDR1 is LNHDA, CDR2 SQIVND (reference sequence). Trimming at V came to 4 bases and at J to 3 bases, leaving 8 bases not matched to a gene. The CDR3 coding sequence is TGTGCCAGTAGTAAAGACGAGGACAGGGTCTACGAGCAGTACTTC. Amino acid sequence: CASSKDEDRVYEQYF.

The V gene is TRBV5-1, the J gene TRBJ2-7, with 12 bases aligning to TRBD2. Germline V gene lookup returns CDR1 SGHRS and CDR2 YFSETQ. V trimming: 0 bases; J trimming: 7 bases; junction bases outside the gene matches: 2. The CDR3 length is 14 residues. CDR3 sequence reads: CASSLGLAGDEQYF. CDR3 sequence (DNA): TGCGCCAGCAGCTTGGGACTAGCGGGAGATGAGCAGTACTTC.

V and J are TRBV9 and TRBJ2-2; TRBD1 aligns across 8 bases. With V trimmed by 0 bases and J by 4 bases, 8 bases remained unmatched. The CDR3 loop spans 17 amino acids. CDR1 and CDR2 from the germline V gene are SGDLS and YYNGEE. CDR3 sequence reads: CASSVATGGLGTGELFF. The DNA of the CDR3 is TGTGCCAGCAGCGTAGCAACAGGGGGTCTAGGCACCGGGGAGCTGTTTTTT.

On this clone itself: This likely reflects a read error, since a far larger clone is one base away. This chain uses TRBV7-9 with TRBJ2-1; 7 bases are shared with TRBD2. Germline loops: CDR1 SEHNR, CDR2 FQNEAQ (reference sequence). The CDR3 has 15 residues. V trimming: 3 bases; J trimming: 3 bases; junction bases outside the gene matches: 5. This chain's CDR3 is CASSLVGGGYNEQFF. The CDR3, as DNA: TGTGCCAGCAGCTTGGTGGGCGGGGGCTACAATGAGCAGTTCTTC.

V is TRBV19 and J is TRBJ2-7, with TRBD2 matching over 10 bases. Trimming removed 4 bases from V and 3 bases from J; junction bases left unmatched: 9. Germline V gene data show CDR1 as LNHDA and CDR2 as SQIVND (reference sequence). CDR3 length: 16 residues. CDR3 sequence (DNA): TGTGCCAGTAGTAGGGCTAGCGGGAGTTTCAGCTACGAGCAGTACTTC. This sequence encodes CASSRASGSFSYEQYF.

This clone was recorded only once. The chain couples TRBV28 to TRBJ2-7, with TRBD2 identical over 10 bases. Germline V gene data show CDR1 as MDHEN and CDR2 as SYDVKM. V dropped 3 bases and J dropped 1; count of bases not matched to a gene: 3. CDR3 length: 15 amino acids. For the CDR3, the DNA is TGTGCCAGCAGTTTGACTAGCGGGCAATCCTACGAGCAGTACTTC. As protein: CASSLTSGQSYEQYF.

The chain recombines TRBV5-1 with TRBJ2-5, with 16 bases matching TRBD2. Germline assignment: CDR1 SGHRS and CDR2 YFSETQ. The CDR3 runs to 18 residues. V shed 1 base, J shed 5 bases, and the junction held 8 bases outside the gene matches. The CDR3 DNA reads as TGCGCCAGCAGCTTGAGTGGGACTAGCGGGAGGGCCAGGGAGACCCAGTACTTC. Encoded protein: CASSLSGTSGRARETQYF.

The chain has TRBV21-1 and TRBJ2-5; TRBD2, the table's D call, lacks a check against the DNA. TRBV21-1 is flagged as a pseudogene. The length of the CDR3 is 23 residues. In DNA form, the CDR3 reads TGTGCCAGCAGCTCCCGCCCGTTGACTAGCAAAAGGCCGTACATGGGCCTGAGGAAGACCCAGTACTTC. Its translation: CASSSRPLTSKRPYMGLRKTQYF.

CDR3: CASSFDRISNEKLFF. CDR3 DNA sequence: TGTGCCAGCAGCTTCGACAGAATTTCTAATGAAAAACTGTTTTTT. The chain recombines TRBV7-9 with TRBJ1-4, with a tentative D call TRBD1 (5 bases). Trimming took off 3 bases at V and 3 bases at J, with 11 bases between the two ends. CDR1 and CDR2 from the germline V gene are SEHNR and FQNEAQ (reference sequence). This CDR3 region has 15 residues.

This chain uses TRBV5-1 with TRBJ1-2, with TRBD1 matching over 8 bases. Looked up from germline, CDR1 is SGHRS and CDR2 is YFSETQ. J gave up 8 bases and V 0 bases, and 6 bases lay outside the gene matches. This CDR3 contains 14 residues. CDR3: CASSLGQGADGYTF. The CDR3 DNA reads TGCGCCAGCAGCTTGGGGCAGGGGGCGGACGGCTACACCTTC.

J is TRBJ2-1 and V is TRBV7-2, with 7 bases fitting TRBD2. The CDR3 sequence is 15 residues long. From germline, CDR1 is SGHTA and CDR2 FQGNSA. The junction had 0 bases not matched to a gene; V was cut back by 1 base and J by 0 bases. CDR3 residues: CASSLVAGSYNEQFF. Written as DNA, the CDR3 is TGTGCCAGCAGCTTAGTAGCGGGCTCCTACAATGAGCAGTTCTTC. Full variable domain (missing parts from reference TRBV7-2 and TRBJ2-1): GAGVSQSPSNKVTEKGKDVELRCDPISGHTALYWYRQSLGQGLEFLIYFQGNSAPDKSGLPSDRFSAERTGGSVSTLTIQRTQQEDSAVYLCASSLVAGSYNEQFFGPGTRLTVL.

The chain recombines TRBV7-6 with TRBJ2-2; D is ambiguous. The germline V gene has CDR1 SGHVS and CDR2 FNYEAQ. CDR3 length equals 14 residues. Trimming stripped 3 bases from V and 4 bases from J, with 9 bases between. DNA of the CDR3: TGTGCCAGCAGCTTGTCTCGGAGCACCGGGGAGCTGTTTTTT. Protein product: CASSLSRSTGELFF.

Only a few counts were recorded for this clone. The genes are TRBV5-4 and TRBJ2-5, with D tentatively TRBD1 (6 bases). Trimming removed 2 bases at V and 2 bases at J, with 10 bases between. This CDR3 is 14 amino acids long. Germline values: CDR1 SGHNT, CDR2 YYREEE (reference sequence). The CDR3, as DNA: TGTGCCAGCAGCTTCGGACAGCAGCAAGAGACCCAGTACTTC. It is translated as CASSFGQQQETQYF.

The chain combines TRBV6-5 with TRBJ2-6, with D tentatively TRBD2 (6 bases). CDR1 and CDR2 from the germline V gene are MNHEY and SVGAGI. This CDR3 has 16 residues. The germline V and J ends were trimmed by 2 bases and 2 bases, with 10 bases remaining between them. The CDR3: CASSYLGGPGANVLTF. Here the CDR3 DNA reads TGTGCCAGCAGTTACCTTGGAGGGCCTGGGGCCAACGTCCTGACTTTC.